This TCR beta chain is drawn from a study of monozygotic twins with cystic fibrosis. Turning to the study itself: With about 15 PCR cycles, barcoded libraries came from about 2.9 micrograms of fragmented DNA. Study-wide findings and caveats: V usage most resembled the co-twin in 13 of 16 pairs. Shared CDR3 numbers were not associated with age, concordance or severity. Low clonality (median around 0.0094) suggested a mostly naive repertoire.

Sequencing used immunoSEQ multiplex PCR; TCRdb keeps in-frame clones, though not all of them. The sample shows some 15,000 clones, approximately 85% of them seen only once. CDR3 size: 14 residues. Between the trimmed V and J ends, which lost 5 bases and 3 bases, there was a span of 14 bases. The germline gives CDR1 SGHVS, CDR2 FQNEAQ. On this clone: Antigen: not known.

The sequence was collected from a boy aged 10-17 years with cystic fibrosis. Sequencing was done on a sample of blood. This chain connects TRBV7-8 to TRBJ2-7; D uncertain. The CDR3 protein is CASSPPSQVYEQYF. The CDR3, as DNA: TGTGCCAGCAGCCCTCCGTCCCAGGTCTACGAGCAGTACTTC.